This T cell receptor beta chain was observed in a study of T-cell reconstitution after alpha-beta-depleted transplantation in children. Construction of the TCRbeta library involved unique molecular identifiers. Using its own MiXCR run on the PCR reads, TCRdb lists one record per CDR3 protein. Of 440,000 or so distinct CDR3 sequences in the sample, approximately 10% were seen once. This clonotype was found a few times. The germline V gene encodes CDR1 SGHRS and CDR2 YFSETQ. CDR3 length: 15 residues. Trimming removed 0 bases at V and 2 bases at J, with 9 bases between. The receptor's source is a human donor who donated a stem cell graft to a child with acute myeloid leukemia. Material: PBMCs from the stem cell graft donor, obtained from the stem cell graft. The rearrangement links TRBV5-1 to TRBJ1-5; D gene unclear. This CDR3 is CASSLDVFGNQPQHF. The CDR3, as DNA: TGCGCCAGCAGCTTGGACGTGTTCGGCAATCAGCCCCAGCATTTT. The full variable domain, in which reference TRBV5-1 and TRBJ1-5 provide the parts outside the CDR3, is KAGVTQTPRYLIKTRGQQVTLSCSPISGHRSVSWYQQTPGQGLQFLFEYFSETQRNKGNFPGRFSGRQFSNSRSEMNVSTLELGDSALYLCASSLDVFGNQPQHFGDGTRLSIL.